This T cell receptor (beta chain) emerged from a study of shared clonotypes between healthy human individuals. In the study overall: CD4 naive cells filled three plates per donor, CD4 memory three, CD8 naive two and CD8 memory one.

Some clones are missing from TCRdb's copy, which holds only in-frame ones; the method was immunoSEQ multiplex PCR. This sample has about 120,000 clones; under 70% occur once, and the top ten carry 24%. CDR3 length equals 15 residues. V lost 3 bases and J 4 bases, leaving 17 bases between the germline ends. Germline lookup yields CDR1 GTSNPN and CDR2 SVGIG (reference sequence). Sequencing was performed on memory CD8+ T cells sorted from blood. Sample subset: CD45RO+ cells pooled with CCR7-negative TemRA cells. This sequence joins TRBV30 and TRBJ2-3; unclear D gene. The clonotype was recovered from a woman aged 30 to 39 in good health. The CDR3 loop reads CAWRVLPTWADTQYF. The CDR3, as DNA: TGTGCCTGGAGAGTTTTACCCACGTGGGCAGATACGCAGTATTTT.